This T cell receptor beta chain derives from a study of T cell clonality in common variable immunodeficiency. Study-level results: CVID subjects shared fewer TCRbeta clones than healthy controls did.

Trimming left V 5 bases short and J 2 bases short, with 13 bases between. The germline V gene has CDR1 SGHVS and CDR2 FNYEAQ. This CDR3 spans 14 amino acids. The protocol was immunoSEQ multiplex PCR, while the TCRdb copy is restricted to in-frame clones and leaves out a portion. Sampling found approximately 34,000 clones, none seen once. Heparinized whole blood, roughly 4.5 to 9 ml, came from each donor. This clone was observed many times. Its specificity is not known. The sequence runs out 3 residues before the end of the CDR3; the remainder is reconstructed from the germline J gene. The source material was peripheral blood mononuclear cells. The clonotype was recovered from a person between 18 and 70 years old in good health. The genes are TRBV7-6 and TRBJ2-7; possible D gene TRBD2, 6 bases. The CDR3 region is CASSHRGGTYEQYF. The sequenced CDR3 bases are TGTGCCAGCAGCCACCGGGGAGGAACCTACGAG. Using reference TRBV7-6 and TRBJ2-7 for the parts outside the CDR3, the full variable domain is GAGVSQSPRYKVTKRGQDVALRCDPISGHVSLYWYRQALGQGPEFLTYFNYEAQQDKSGLPNDRFSAERPEGSISTLTIQRTEQRDSAMYRCASSHRGGTYEQYFGPGTRLTVT.